The rows below give T cell receptor beta chains drawn from one sample of a study of blood T cell dynamics during melanoma immunotherapy. Generated by immunoSEQ multiplex PCR, the TCRdb table keeps only in-frame clones and is missing some. The table includes approximately 16,000 clones, more than 85% detected once. This specimen consisted of blood, obtained from a patient treated with checkpoint blockade. Receptor source: a human donor with melanoma. Each CDR3 is given with its conserved first and last residue. Each record gives: V gene, J gene, D gene, CDR3 length, clone size, CDR3 protein, CDR3 DNA. The D gene is left open where the match is weak. Expanded clones are given a class, and other clones once, few, many or no size at all.

TRBV19	TRBJ2-3	NA	12	NA	CASRPDGDTQYF	TGTGCCAGTAGACCAGACGGAGATACGCAGTATTTT
TRBV19	TRBJ1-1	NA	16	NA	CASSISAGWRDTEAFF	TGTGCCAGTAGTATATCGGCAGGGTGGAGAGACACTGAAGCTTTCTTT
TRBV19	TRBJ1-1	TRBD1	17	NA	CASSTGTGWSVNTEAFF	TGTGCCAGTAGTACCGGGACAGGCTGGTCTGTGAACACTGAAGCTTTCTTT
TRBV7-9	TRBJ1-2	NA	13	NA	CASRTDGIYGYTF	TGTGCCAGCAGGACCGACGGAATCTATGGCTACACCTTC
TRBV15	TRBJ2-5	NA	18	NA	CATSRQGIRGADQETQYF	TGTGCCACCAGCAGACAAGGGATTAGGGGGGCTGATCAAGAGACCCAGTACTTC
TRBV6-4	TRBJ2-1	TRBD2	16	NA	CASSDSRLAGPSEQFF	TGTGCCAGCAGTGACTCCCGACTAGCGGGGCCGTCTGAGCAGTTCTTC
TRBV6-5	TRBJ2-1	NA	15	NA	CASTRTGGPSGEQFF	TGTGCCAGCACCCGCACGGGGGGCCCCTCCGGAGAGCAGTTCTTC
TRBV23-1	TRBJ1-2	NA	15	NA	CASSQWKGLGYGYTF	TGCGCCAGCAGCCAATGGAAGGGGCTGGGCTATGGCTACACCTTC
TRBV2	TRBJ2-5	NA	13	NA	CASIREPQETQYF	TGTGCCAGCATTCGGGAACCCCAAGAGACCCAGTACTTC
TRBV18	TRBJ2-3	TRBD1	15	once	CASSLRQGSTDTQYF	TGTGCCAGCTCCCTTCGACAGGGAAGCACAGATACGCAGTATTTT
TRBV28	TRBJ1-2	NA	15	NA	CASSPDGTANYGYTF	TGTGCCAGCAGCCCCGATGGGACGGCGAACTATGGCTACACCTTC
TRBV7-2	TRBJ2-4	NA	16	NA	CASSLAQTAAKNIQYF	TGTGCCAGCAGCTTAGCGCAGACAGCAGCCAAAAACATTCAGTACTTC
TRBV28	TRBJ1-1	NA	14	NA	CASSQGLPNTEAFF	TGTGCCAGCAGCCAGGGACTTCCGAACACTGAAGCTTTCTTT
TRBV28	TRBJ2-5	NA	13	once	CASSLGGRETQYF	TGTGCCAGCAGTTTAGGAGGGAGGGAGACCCAGTACTTC
TRBV28	TRBJ2-1	NA	12	NA	CASSPLNNEQFF	TGTGCCAGCAGTCCCCTCAACAATGAGCAGTTCTTC